These 21 T cell receptor beta chains were sequenced from one sample in a study of metastatic and nonmetastatic thyroid tumors. TCRdb reassembled clones from the PCR reads with MiXCR. The sample shows about 47,000 clones, approximately 24% of them seen only once. Thyroid surgery had not been preceded by any treatment in any patient. Sequenced sample: blood. The source is a male donor with papillary thyroid cancer or a benign thyroid nodule (not recorded which). Some clones in this sample may be carry-over from other donors' samples.

This clone was counted ten times or more. The rearrangement uses TRBV12-3 or TRBV12-4 and TRBJ2-1; 7 bases match TRBD1. CDR3 length: 14 amino acids. V lost 4 bases to trimming and J lost 3 bases; unmatched junction nucleotides: 3. The CDR3 DNA is TGTGCCAGCAGTTCGACAGGGTTCTACAATGAGCAGTTCTTC. It codes for CASSSTGFYNEQFF.

This clone was detected many times. This rearrangement joins TRBV3-1 to TRBJ1-1; TRBD1 is a possible D gene (6 bases). This CDR3 has 14 amino acids. Trimming took 4 bases from V and 4 from J, leaving 13 bases between them. Per germline, CDR1 LGHDT and CDR2 YNNKEL (reference sequence). The CDR3 sequence is CASSRGGTGTEAFF. The CDR3, as DNA: TGTGCCAGCAGCCGAGGGGGGACGGGCACTGAAGCTTTCTTT.

The chain has TRBV28 and TRBJ1-6; D unresolved. Trimming took 2 bases from V and 4 from J, leaving 9 bases between them. The germline CDR1 and CDR2 sequences are MDHEN and SYDVKM. The CDR3 has 15 residues. CDR3 sequence (DNA): TGTGCCAGCAGTTTAGAGCCTAATTATAATTCACCCCTCCACTTT. This codes for CASSLEPNYNSPLHF. The full variable domain, completed using reference TRBV28 and TRBJ1-6, is DVKVTQSSRYLVKRTGEKVFLECVQDMDHENMFWYRQDPGLGLRLIYFSYDVKMKEKGDIPEGYSVSREKKERFSLILESASTNQTSMYLCASSLEPNYNSPLHFGNGTRLTVT.

This clone was observed a handful of times. Germline is not matched at one junction end, which may reflect a read error. The CDR3 coding sequence is TGTGCCAGCAGCCCCCGTGAGGGGCCGATCTCCTACGAGCATTACTTC. Translating it yields CASSPREGPISYEHYF. The genes are TRBV14 and TRBJ2-7; D is possibly TRBD1 or TRBD2 (5 bases each). The CDR3 loop spans 16 amino acids. Germline V gene sequence: CDR1 SGHDN, CDR2 FVKESK.

As DNA, the CDR3 is TGTGCCAGCAGCGTAGCTGGTAGCGGGGGGTCCTACGAGCAGTACTTC. Translated: CASSVAGSGGSYEQYF. J is TRBJ2-7 and V is TRBV9; 10 bases fit TRBD2. Per germline, CDR1 SGDLS and CDR2 YYNGEE. The length of the CDR3 is 16 residues. Unmatched junction bases numbered 4, after V lost 0 bases and J lost 1 base.

This clone appeared many times. J is TRBJ2-5 and V is TRBV7-2; 11 bases agree with TRBD2. CDR1 SGHTA and CDR2 FQGNSA come from the germline V gene. The CDR3 loop spans 16 amino acids. V trimming: 4 bases; J trimming: 1 base; junction bases outside the gene matches: 5. The chain's CDR3 is CASSSTSGASQETQYF. As DNA, the CDR3 is TGTGCCAGCAGCTCGACTAGCGGGGCCTCCCAAGAGACCCAGTACTTC.

This clone appeared a few times. The rearrangement uses TRBV6-8 and TRBJ2-7; the D is unclear. Germline V CDR1 and CDR2: MNHGY, SAAAGT. Deletions cut 10 bases from V and 0 bases from J, with 25 bases between. The CDR3 covers 17 residues. The CDR3 DNA sequence: TGTGCCATCCCCAGGACCCCTGGGCAGACGTACTCCTACGAGCAGTACTTC. Amino acid sequence: CAIPRTPGQTYSYEQYF.

The rearrangement joins TRBV5-6 to TRBJ2-7; 13 bases align to TRBD2. Per the germline V gene, CDR1 is SGHDT and CDR2 is YYEEEE. The ends lost 4 bases at V and 5 bases at J; junction bases unmatched: 6. The CDR3 runs to 15 residues. CDR3 amino acids: CASSLGTSGIHEQYF. The CDR3 DNA sequence: TGTGCCAGCAGCCTAGGGACTAGCGGGATCCACGAGCAGTACTTC.

Concerning this clone: The junction differs from germline at one of its ends, possibly a read error. CDR3 protein: CASSPPGTGDNDQFF. For the CDR3, the DNA is TGTGCCAGCAGCCCCCCCGGGACTGGGGACAATGATCAGTTCTTC. J is TRBJ2-1 and V is TRBV4-2, with D tentatively TRBD1 or TRBD2 (6 bases each). The germline V gene encodes CDR1 LGHNA and CDR2 YNFKEQ. This CDR3 has 15 amino acids.

This sequence joins TRBV4-1 and TRBJ2-7, with 12 positions matching TRBD2. Germline CDR1 reads MGHRA; CDR2 reads YSYEKL. The ends lost 4 bases at V and 1 base at J; junction bases unmatched: 2. The CDR3 is 15 residues long. In DNA, the CDR3 is TGCGCCAGCAGCCGAGGACTAGCGGGGTCCTACGAGCAGTACTTC. Translation gives CASSRGLAGSYEQYF.

This clone has ten or more counts. V usage is TRBV20-1 and J usage is TRBJ2-6; D is undetermined. Germline CDR1 DFQATT, CDR2 SNEGSKA (reference sequence). V was shortened by 5 bases and J by 0 bases, with 8 bases between the two germline ends. The CDR3 consists of 14 residues. This CDR3 reads CSADGYSGANVLTF. CDR3 nucleotides: TGCAGTGCTGACGGTTACTCTGGGGCCAACGTCCTGACTTTC.

The V gene is TRBV27, the J gene TRBJ2-7; D unresolved. The CDR3 spans 14 residues. V was pared by 3 bases and J by 4 bases, with 13 bases between. Looked up from germline, CDR1 is MNHEY and CDR2 is SMNVEV (reference sequence). This chain's CDR3 is CASSLGSDKYEQYF. Here the CDR3 DNA reads TGTGCCAGCAGTTTGGGGTCAGATAAGTACGAGCAGTACTTC.

Sample share makes this clone medium-sized. V gene TRBV12-3 or TRBV12-4 combines with J gene TRBJ1-2, with D uncertain. The CDR3 extends over 12 amino acids. Trimming pared 1 base from V and 5 bases from J, leaving 5 bases between. The CDR3 loop reads CASSLGPYGYTF. The DNA of the CDR3 is TGTGCCAGCAGTTTAGGGCCATATGGCTACACCTTC.

This chain links TRBV11-2 with TRBJ2-1; 7 bases map to TRBD1. Trimming took 5 bases from V and 6 from J; bases not matched to a gene: 7. The CDR3 sequence is 14 residues long. Looked up from germline, CDR1 is SGHAT and CDR2 is FQNNGV. CDR3 sequence (DNA): TGTGCCAGCAGCCGACAGGGTATCTCCAATGAGCAGTTCTTC. Its translation is CASSRQGISNEQFF. Supplemented by reference TRBV11-2 and TRBJ2-1, the full variable domain reads EAGVAQSPRYKIIEKRQSVAFWCNPISGHATLYWYQQILGQGPKLLIQFQNNGVVDDSQLPKDRFSAERLKGVDSTLKIQPAKLEDSAVYLCASSRQGISNEQFFGPGTRLTVL.

Remarks on this clone: At one end, the junction sequence differs from germline, possibly due to a read error. The chain is built from TRBV12-3 or TRBV12-4 and TRBJ1-5; D gene ambiguous. The CDR3 runs to 14 residues. The CDR3 DNA follows: TGTGTCAGCAGACTGGGCCTTTTCCGGGAGCCCCAGCATTTT. Translated, it gives CVSRLGLFREPQHF.

This clone was seen ten or more times. This rearrangement joins TRBV20-1 to TRBJ2-7; tentatively, D is TRBD2 (6 bases). Near its end, the DNA agrees better with TRBJ2-1, so the J call may be wrong. The CDR3 runs 14 residues. The germline gives CDR1 DFQATT, CDR2 SNEGSKA (reference sequence). This chain's CDR3 is CSARPGRGPYEQFF. CDR3 DNA sequence: TGCAGTGCTCGCCCAGGGCGGGGCCCCTACGAGCAGTTCTTC.

By share, this clone ranks as medium-sized. The chain employs TRBV12-3 or TRBV12-4 and TRBJ2-7; D is unresolved. V dropped 3 bases and J dropped 4 bases, with 4 bases sitting between them. The CDR3 has 11 amino acids. As DNA, the CDR3 is TGTGCCAGCAGTTTTGGGTACGAGCAGTACTTC. This codes for CASSFGYEQYF.

The table lists this clone with many counts. The chain employs TRBV4-2 and TRBJ2-2; 11 nucleotides align to TRBD2. The germline V gene has CDR1 LGHNA and CDR2 YNFKEQ. The CDR3 totals 17 residues. The junction had 8 bases not matched to a gene; V was cut back by 5 bases and J by 3 bases. CDR3: CASSNSGRAEDTGELFF. The CDR3 nucleotides read TGTGCCAGCAGCAATAGCGGGAGGGCCGAGGACACCGGGGAGCTGTTTTTT.

The sample holds many counts of this clone. V is TRBV5-1 and J is TRBJ2-7; D may be TRBD1 or TRBD2 (5 bases each). The V end lost 2 bases, the J end lost 3 bases, and 12 bases lay between the germline ends. In germline, CDR1 is SGHRS, CDR2 YFSETQ. The CDR3 contains 14 residues. The CDR3 spells CASSFDGGNYEQYF. CDR3 nucleotides: TGCGCCAGCAGCTTCGATGGGGGTAACTACGAGCAGTACTTC.

This clone was seen only once. The chain joins TRBV5-6 to TRBJ2-2, with 7 bases identical to TRBD2. The CDR3 has 15 amino acids. Germline CDR1 and CDR2: SGHDT and YYEEEE. V lost 3 bases to trimming and J lost 5 bases; unmatched junction nucleotides: 7. CDR3 sequence reads: CASSSGTTWTGELFF. The DNA for the CDR3 is TGTGCCAGCAGCTCCGGGACTACCTGGACCGGGGAGCTGTTTTTT.

V gene TRBV12-3 or TRBV12-4 combines with J gene TRBJ2-5; D may be TRBD2 (5 bases). Between the trimmed V and J ends, which lost 6 bases and 2 bases, there was a span of 16 bases. There are 15 residues in the CDR3. The CDR3 sequence is CASSSIGSDQETQYF. The CDR3, as DNA: TGTGCCAGCAGCTCAATTGGTAGCGATCAAGAGACCCAGTACTTC.